A single sample gave rise to the 24 T cell receptor beta chains below, sequenced in a study of blood T cell repertoires in COVID-19. The repertoire was sequenced with immunoSEQ multiplex PCR; TCRdb's copy has only in-frame clones and lacks some. The data hold roughly 290,000 clones, with over 80% observed a single time. Material for sequencing was peripheral blood. Receptors originate from a woman in her 50s with active or convalescent COVID-19.

The chain couples TRBV4-1 to TRBJ1-5, with D unclear. Germline V CDR1 and CDR2: MGHRA, YSYEKL. This CDR3 has 13 residues. Trimming took off 0 bases at V and 7 bases at J, with 7 bases between the two ends. The CDR3 nucleotides are TGCGCCAGCAGCCAAGATCGGAGACAGCCCCAGCATTTT. Its protein product is CASSQDRRQPQHF.

The CDR3 here is CASSGGRSSYEQYF. CDR3 bases: TGTGCCAGCAGCGGAGGGCGGTCCTCCTACGAGCAGTACTTC. The V call is TRBV7-6, the J call TRBJ2-7, with a tentative D call TRBD2 (6 bases). The CDR3 loop spans 14 amino acids. V lost 5 bases, J lost 0 bases, and 11 bases lay in between. Germline CDR1 is SGHVS and CDR2 is FNYEAQ.

The rearrangement joins TRBV11-2 to TRBJ1-2, with D perhaps matching TRBD1 (6 bases). CDR1 and CDR2 from the germline V gene are SGHAT and FQNNGV. This CDR3 contains 15 residues. V was trimmed by 2 bases and J by 4 bases, leaving 14 bases between them. The CDR3 region has the DNA TGTGCCAGCAGCTTAAGCGGACAGCTTATCTATGGCTACACCTTC. This codes for CASSLSGQLIYGYTF.

The chain recombines TRBV7-2 with TRBJ2-7, with 9 bases aligning to TRBD1. V lost 1 base and J lost 5; bases outside the gene matches: 12. Germline CDR1 is SGHTA and CDR2 is FQGNSA. The CDR3 has 17 amino acids. For the CDR3, the DNA is TGTGCCAGCAGCTTAGGCTATACCGGGACAGGGTATGACGAGCAGTACTTC. It encodes CASSLGYTGTGYDEQYF.

This clone appeared a single time. The V call is TRBV24-1, the J call TRBJ2-5, with TRBD1 identical over 7 bases. The CDR3 contains 17 residues. The junction had 13 bases not matched to a gene; V was cut back by 4 bases and J by 3 bases. The germline V gene has CDR1 KGHDR and CDR2 SFDVKD. The CDR3 DNA is TGTGCCACCAGTGACCTGGGACAGACCGGAGTCAAAGAGACCCAGTACTTC. This codes for CATSDLGQTGVKETQYF.

This clone showed up just a few times. The chain employs TRBV7-9 and TRBJ1-2; D is unresolved. Trimming took off 1 base at V and 8 bases at J, with 14 bases between the two ends. CDR1 SEHNR and CDR2 FQNEAQ come from the germline V gene (reference sequence). This CDR3 region has 14 residues. DNA for the CDR3: TGTGCCAGCAGCTTAGGTCGGCCCCGCGGCGGCTACACCTTC. The encoded protein is CASSLGRPRGGYTF.

This chain uses TRBV27 with TRBJ1-6, with D maybe TRBD1 (6 bases). The CDR3 runs 14 residues. Trimming left V 5 bases short and J 7 bases short, with 12 bases between. Germline values: CDR1 MNHEY, CDR2 SMNVEV (reference sequence). CDR3 coding DNA: TGTGCCAGCAGTAACCCAGGGGCGAATTCACCCCTCCACTTT. Amino acid sequence: CASSNPGANSPLHF.

J is TRBJ2-3 and V is TRBV7-2; 7 bases are shared with TRBD2. The CDR3 is 14 amino acids. V shed 1 base and J 3 bases; nucleotides not matched to a gene: 1. The V gene's germline CDR1 is SGHTA and CDR2 FQGNSA. The CDR3 DNA sequence: TGTGCCAGCAGCTTAGGCGGGAGAACAGATACGCAGTATTTT. Protein sequence: CASSLGGRTDTQYF.

This clone was seen just once. This chain connects TRBV6-6 to TRBJ2-6; TRBD1 agrees at 9 bases. J lost 0 bases, V lost 5 bases, and 14 bases had no gene match. This CDR3 has 20 amino acids. Germline V CDR1 and CDR2: MNHNY, SVGAGI (reference sequence). DNA of the CDR3: TGTGCCAGCAGTCTCCAGGCCGCCGGGACAGGGAGCTCTGGGGCCAACGTCCTGACTTTC. Its translation: CASSLQAAGTGSSGANVLTF.

This clone was found a few times. This chain joins TRBV11-2 and TRBJ1-1; 9 bases match TRBD1. Germline values: CDR1 SGHAT, CDR2 FQNNGV. This CDR3 region has 10 residues. Germline trimming cut 8 bases from V and 8 bases from J; bases unmatched to any gene: 0. CDR3 protein: CASGTGEAFF. CDR3 DNA: TGTGCCAGCGGGACAGGGGAAGCTTTCTTT.

The chain couples TRBV18 to TRBJ1-1; a possible D gene is TRBD1 (5 bases). CDR1 and CDR2 (germline): KGHSH, LQKENI. V gave up 1 base and J gave up 5 bases, with 8 bases separating them. The CDR3 has 13 amino acids. The CDR3 loop is CASSPRGGTEAFF. The CDR3 DNA is TGTGCCAGCTCACCACGCGGGGGAACTGAAGCTTTCTTT.

V is TRBV6-5 and J is TRBJ1-6; D not certain. This CDR3 is 13 amino acids long. Germline values: CDR1 MNHEY, CDR2 SVGAGI. V dropped 3 bases and J dropped 7 bases, with 7 bases sitting between them. The CDR3 region is CASSYSGNSPLHF. The CDR3, as DNA: TGTGCCAGCAGTTATTCGGGGAATTCACCCCTCCACTTT.

The V call is TRBV11-2, the J call TRBJ2-3; the match to TRBD2 covers 7 bases. Germline CDR1 SGHAT, CDR2 FQNNGV. The CDR3 covers 15 residues. V shed 2 bases, J shed 1 base, and the junction held 3 bases outside the gene matches. The CDR3 here is CASSLPSGRTDTQYF. For the CDR3, the DNA is TGTGCCAGCAGCTTACCTAGCGGACGCACAGATACGCAGTATTTT.

The chain is built from TRBV11-2 and TRBJ2-2; 7 bases match TRBD2. The CDR3 covers 14 residues. The V gene end was trimmed by 3 bases and the J gene end by 6 bases; junction bases not matched to a gene: 4. Germline CDR1 is SGHAT and CDR2 is FQNNGV. CDR3 sequence reads: CASSFSRGAGELFF. The CDR3, as DNA: TGTGCCAGCAGCTTTAGCCGGGGGGCCGGGGAGCTGTTTTTT.

The rearrangement links TRBV11-2 to TRBJ2-1; D is unresolved. Looked up from germline, CDR1 is SGHAT and CDR2 is FQNNGV. This CDR3 comprises 13 residues. V lost 1 base, J lost 6 bases, and 7 bases lay in between. CDR3 nucleotides: TGTGCCAGCAGCTTAGGGAGAGTCAATGAGCAGTTCTTC. Encoded protein: CASSLGRVNEQFF.

This clone was observed a handful of times. The chain combines TRBV7-2 with TRBJ2-5, with 8 bases identical to TRBD1. V dropped 5 bases and J dropped 2; count of bases not matched to a gene: 7. CDR3 length: 15 amino acids. CDR1 and CDR2 (germline): SGHTA, FQGNSA. Written as DNA, the CDR3 is TGTGCCAGCAGCGGACCAGGGGGCCCACAAGAGACCCAGTACTTC. As protein: CASSGPGGPQETQYF.

Only a few counts were recorded for this clone. The chain carries TRBV4-1 and TRBJ1-2, with D possibly being TRBD1 (6 bases). The CDR3 length is 15 residues. Per germline, CDR1 MGHRA and CDR2 YSYEKL. V was trimmed by 3 bases and J by 2 bases, leaving 13 bases between them. This CDR3 is CASSQAMGQNYGYTF. The CDR3 DNA follows: TGCGCCAGCAGCCAGGCTATGGGACAAAACTATGGCTACACCTTC.

This clone is a singleton in its sample. This rearrangement joins TRBV14 to TRBJ1-1, with D perhaps TRBD1 (5 bases). V dropped 8 bases and J dropped 4 bases, with 11 bases sitting between them. This CDR3 is built from 12 residues. CDR1 is SGHDN and CDR2 is FVKESK in the germline V gene. The CDR3 nucleotides read TGTGCCAGCGGTCGACAGTCCACTGAAGCTTTCTTT. Its translation is CASGRQSTEAFF.

J is TRBJ1-1 and V is TRBV24-1; 7 bases fit TRBD1. Germline CDR1 is KGHDR and CDR2 is SFDVKD. The CDR3 covers 13 residues. V gave up 7 bases and J gave up 4 bases; unmatched junction bases: 5. CDR3 DNA: TGTGCCACCAGCCAGGGGGTTGCCACTGAAGCTTTCTTT. This codes for CATSQGVATEAFF.

Points on this clone: One junction end does not reproduce the germline sequence, and a read error may be involved. V is TRBV30 and J is TRBJ2-3, with 7 positions matching TRBD2. The CDR3 is made up of 14 amino acids. Germline CDR1 is GTSNPN and CDR2 is SVGIG (reference sequence). CDR3 residues: CAWSAVAGGGVRRF. The CDR3 nucleotides read TGTGCCTGGAGTGCCGTAGCGGGTGGCGGTGTTCGCAGGTTT.

This clone appeared a few times. J is TRBJ2-5 and V is TRBV15; D is possibly TRBD1 (5 bases). V was clipped by 1 base and J by 0 bases, with 12 bases between them. Germline lookup yields CDR1 LNHNV and CDR2 YYDKDF (reference sequence). The CDR3 is made up of 16 amino acids. The CDR3 DNA reads TGTGCCACCAGCAGAGCTCAGGGCTGGTACCAAGAGACCCAGTACTTC. It translates to CATSRAQGWYQETQYF.

This clone was counted between two and nine times. This chain uses TRBV19 with TRBJ1-6; D is possibly TRBD1 (6 bases). Trimming stripped 3 bases from V and 0 bases from J, with 9 bases between. This CDR3 has 16 amino acids. Germline V gives CDR1 LNHDA, CDR2 SQIVND (reference sequence). The CDR3 here is CASSISQGSYNSPLHF. The CDR3 nucleotides read TGTGCCAGTAGTATCTCACAGGGCTCCTATAATTCACCCCTCCACTTT.

J is TRBJ2-1 and V is TRBV13, with 11 bases fitting TRBD2. Per the germline V gene, CDR1 is PRHDT and CDR2 is FYEKMQ (reference sequence). The CDR3 covers 16 residues. The V gene end was trimmed by 5 bases and the J gene end by 7 bases; junction bases not matched to a gene: 10. This CDR3 reads CASSPGGASGRNEQFF. CDR3 sequence (DNA): TGTGCCAGCAGCCCGGGAGGGGCTAGCGGGAGGAATGAGCAGTTCTTC.

This chain uses TRBV24-1 with TRBJ2-1, with 8 bases aligning to TRBD1. This CDR3 is built from 14 residues. Germline V gene data show CDR1 as KGHDR and CDR2 as SFDVKD. V lost 8 bases to trimming and J lost 7 bases; unmatched junction nucleotides: 9. The CDR3 nucleotides read TGTGCCACCATACCCAGGGGGCGATTTAATGAGCAGTTCTTC. Its translation: CATIPRGRFNEQFF.